What follows is one T cell receptor (beta chain) and its context. Its target antigen remains unknown. Base qualities were left out, and no much larger clone turns up one base away. Using the deep immunoSEQ assay, multiplex PCR amplified TCR CDR3 regions from genomic DNA. For each cell subset, the extracted genomic DNA was distributed evenly across all wells of several immunoSEQ 96-well plates, and each plate served as one replicate. Each replicate PCR for sorted subsets received roughly 200 ng genomic DNA, equal to roughly 30,000 T cell genomes. The purified libraries were quantified using a Qubit 3.0 fluorometer, sized with a Bioanalyzer 2100, and then quantified again using the KAPA Library Quantification kit. Every immunoSEQ 96-well plate was sequenced on a separate single-read 150-cycle Illumina NextSeq 550 flow cell. The study's processing was this. The immunoSEQ output contained only junctional sequences without quality scores, so filtering could not match that applied to full-length reads. To assign V/J genes and CDR3, sequences were annotated against IMGT germline references using PyIR, a Python wrapper for IgBLAST v1.9. Any read was removed if the V/J assignment was weak (E-value above 1e-6), the CDR3 was missing, or the read contained stop codons, out-of-frame junctions, or ambiguous translated residues. V3J clonotypes were defined by identical inferred V gene, J gene, and CDR3 amino acid sequence. The percentage overlap between two repertoires was calculated by dividing the number of shared unique clonotypes by the size of the smaller repertoire. RTK rarefaction, the Chao1 estimator, and Recon v2.1 estimates of unobserved clonotypes were used to assess repertoire richness. Generation probabilities for all TCRbeta clonotypes obtained by the gDNA method from a handful of donors were computed using OLGA. Imported from immuneACCESS, the table was reduced by TCRdb to in-frame sequences with V and J called. These copies leave out some clones; in studies compared against another copy, an unresolved V gene accounts for under half, and the cause of the remainder is not known. The DNA gave D and trimming, while V, J and clone size come from that table. The sample table holds hundreds of thousands of clones, of which around 96% were seen once. The leading ten clones occupy around 0.3% of the sample.

The donors were healthy, HIV-negative adults who had no recently reported acute infections or vaccinations. Every donor was a Caucasian adult living in Nashville, Tennessee, USA. CD8 memory samples combined magnetically selected CD45RO+ cells with CCR7-negative CD45RA+ effector memory (TemRA) cells. After blood collection by leukapheresis, PBMCs were isolated using Ficoll-Histopaque density gradient centrifugation and then cryopreserved in the vapor phase of liquid nitrogen. Analytical flow cytometry was used to check the purity and quantity of every magnetically sorted T cell population. Each sorted fraction had its genomic DNA isolated and then quantified by UV absorbance on a Nanodrop 2000c. This sample is drawn from a study of shared clonotypes between healthy human individuals (dated by TCRdb to 2020 to 2021). At the level of the whole study: The cohort included three men and two women between 18 and 49 years of age. For each donor, CD4 naive and CD4 memory were each run on three plates, CD8 naive on two plates, and CD8 memory on one plate. Blood TCR repertoires of a handful of healthy adults were deeply sequenced to estimate repertoire size and the extent of clonotype sharing between individuals. To increase sequencing depth and limit assay-specific biases, different laboratories used diverse techniques to prepare libraries and sequence TCR repertoires. Leukapheresis yielded between about 0.85 and 9.5 billion PBMCs per donor.

Between the V and J ends, shortened by 0 bases and 7 bases respectively, the junction contains 22 bases. Based on the germline V gene, the CDR1 and CDR2 sequences are ENHRY and SYGVKD. The CDR3 goes from the cysteine to the phenylalanine over 17 residues. This entry keeps only the CDR3 DNA: 51 bases, framed from base 1. On the study overall, not on this receptor specifically: Because the study included only a small number of donors, the genetic and exposure-history diversity represented was limited. Clonotypes shared by all four sorted-subset donors showed higher generation probabilities than non-shared clonotypes. Sharing across four donors was observed for approximately 5% of naive CD4, over 3% of naive CD8, 2% to 2.5% of memory CD4, and around 0.44% of memory CD8 clonotypes. Pairwise subsampling led to the expectation that sequencing depth would affect the degree of clonotype sharing among donors. Even with the large sequencing depth, rarefaction of the sorted-subset datasets indicated that sequencing was incomplete. Sampling was limited to blood, and TCR repertoires in tissue likely differ from TCR repertoires in blood. Estimated clonotype richness was generally larger for naive than for memory subsets.

The origin of this receptor is a man younger than 40 in good health. Rearrangement joined TRBV10-3 to TRBJ2-7; the D call is possibly TRBD1 or TRBD2, each sharing 6 bases. The material sequenced was memory CD8+ T cells sorted from blood. This specimen's cell subset or site label, per the study, means: CD45RO+ cells pooled with CCR7-negative TemRA cells. The CDR3 corresponds to CAISESGTLALSGEQYF. The DNA sequence is given as TGTGCCATCAGTGAGTCGGGGACACTAGCTCTCTCTGGGGAGCAGTACTTC.